This T cell receptor beta chain was recorded in a study of T cells in Graves' hyperthyroidism and ophthalmopathy. This clonotype was observed a handful of times. The antigen remains undetermined. RNA transcripts yielded amplified TCR beta CDR3 regions. An initial round of RT-PCR targeting the TCR CDR3 relied on the HTBI primer set. TCRdb recomputed calls from the multiplex PCR reads with MiXCR, one row per CDR3 protein. Seen here are some 720,000 distinct CDR3 sequences, around 15% observed once, and the top ten hold under 8.5%. V was shortened by 5 bases and J by 0 bases, with 11 bases between the two germline ends. Germline V CDR1 and CDR2: SNHLY, FYNNEI. This CDR3 region has 16 residues. The study, taken as a whole, reports: Researchers report that a 13 V-J model separated ophthalmopathy from stable hyperthyroidism.

Newly diagnosed hyperthyroidism patients aged 18 to 65 years had disease lasting under 2 months. Researchers barred patients who had uncontrolled infection, other autoimmune disease, pregnancy or lactation. The TCR comes from a man aged 18 to 30 with Graves' hyperthyroidism. The gene calls are TRBV2 and TRBJ1-6; the D is unclear. Material: blood. The CDR3 region has the DNA TGTGCCAGCAGTTGGACTGACCGCTCCTATAATTCACCCCTCCACTTT. Residues: CASSWTDRSYNSPLHF.